This T cell receptor beta chain was captured by sequencing in a study of T cells after yellow fever vaccination. Across the whole study: Preparation of the low-cell-number fractions used SMART-Seq v4 Ultra Low Input.

This CDR3 is built from 15 residues. V was clipped by 6 bases and J by 0 bases, with 11 bases between them. CDR1 and CDR2 from the germline V gene are LGHDT and YNNKEL (reference sequence). In making TCR cDNA, 5'RACE template switching added a universal primer site and UMIs to it. One entry per CDR3 protein, called by TCRdb with MiXCR from the 5' RACE reads. The sample comprises 350,000 or so distinct CDR3 sequences, about 8.3% of which are singletons, and approximately 15% rests with the top ten. At least ten counts were recorded for this clonotype. The chain links TRBV3-1 to TRBJ2-2, with D possibly being TRBD2 (6 bases). The receptor was derived from a man aged 18 to 29 who received the YFV17D yellow fever vaccine. Specimen: PBMCs, collected about 41 days after the first yellow fever vaccination. The CDR3 DNA is TGTGCCAGCAGACGATCTAGCGCGAACACCGGGGAGCTGTTTTTT. It specifies CASRRSSANTGELFF.